This T cell receptor beta chain was sequenced for a study of cytomegalovirus exposure and HLA in healthy donors. Points on this clone: Antigen specificity is unknown.

Findings and caveats of the study: Most sequenced TCRs were rare (though some public TCRs occurred in many donors). Overall, 164 TCR beta chains were annotated as cytomegalovirus-associated.

Measured with immunoSEQ multiplex PCR; TCRdb has only the in-frame clones, and not every one. Among 260,000 or so clones listed, around 90% were seen once. CDR1 MDHEN and CDR2 SYDVKM come from the germline V gene. With 3 bases removed from V and 0 bases from J, the gap between germline ends came to 9 bases. This CDR3 spans 15 amino acids. V gene TRBV28 combines with J gene TRBJ1-5; no clear D. Sequenced input: PBMCs. The sequence came from a woman aged 25 to 39 in good health and CMV-seronegative. As DNA, the CDR3 is TGTGCCAGCAGTTTTAAGTGGGATAGCAATCAGCCCCAGCATTTT. Translation: CASSFKWDSNQPQHF. The entire variable domain, with the rest obtained from reference TRBV28 and TRBJ1-5, is as follows: DVKVTQSSRYLVKRTGEKVFLECVQDMDHENMFWYRQDPGLGLRLIYFSYDVKMKEKGDIPEGYSVSREKKERFSLILESASTNQTSMYLCASSFKWDSNQPQHFGDGTRLSIL.